The 17 T cell receptor beta chains below come from one sample, sequenced in a study of T cell repertoires in cytomegalovirus infection. TCRdb used MiXCR to reprocess the reads, holding one entry per CDR3 protein. The profile shows about 140,000 distinct CDR3 sequences, about 6.5% of them singletons. The sequenced sample consisted of PBMCs. These receptors were collected from a human donor in good health (CMV status not recorded). Some clones in this sample may be carry-over from other donors' samples.

The sample holds many counts of this clonotype. The junction does not match germline at one end; this may be a read error. The chain recombines TRBV6-6 with TRBJ1-5, with 10 bases fitting TRBD1. CDR1 MNHNY and CDR2 SVGAGI come from the germline V gene (reference sequence). The CDR3 is made up of 13 amino acids. In DNA, the CDR3 is TGTGCCAGCAGTTCCTACCGGGACAGGGGTGGGATTTTC. It translates to CASSSYRDRGGIF.

This clonotype came up a few times. The chain links TRBV20-1 to TRBJ2-1; no definite D call. The CDR3 contains 13 residues. From germline, CDR1 is DFQATT and CDR2 SNEGSKA (reference sequence). The V gene lost 2 bases and the J gene lost 2 bases, with 7 bases spanning the gap. The CDR3 nucleotides are TGCAGTGCTAGACAGCCCGCCTACAATGAGCAGTTCTTC. Its translation: CSARQPAYNEQFF.

V gene TRBV6-2 or TRBV6-3 combines with J gene TRBJ1-6, with unresolved D. CDR1 and CDR2 (germline): MNHEY, SVGEGT. V was trimmed by 5 bases and J by 0 bases, leaving 11 bases between them. CDR3 length equals 16 residues. CDR3 nucleotides: TGTGCCAGCAGTCGGGTCGGAAGCTCCTATAATTCACCCCTCCACTTT. Its protein is CASSRVGSSYNSPLHF.

About this clonotype: Since a much larger clone is just one base distant, this may be a read error. This chain connects TRBV5-1 to TRBJ2-3, with 11 bases that match TRBD2. The CDR3 has 16 residues. CDR1 and CDR2 (germline): SGHRS, YFSETQ. This chain's CDR3 is CASGLGLAEYTDTQYF. The CDR3 DNA is TGCGCCAGCGGCTTGGGACTAGCGGAATATACAGATACGCAGTATTTT.

There are many counts of this clonotype. V is TRBV7-2 and J is TRBJ1-1, with D possibly TRBD1 on 6 matching bases. Trimming shortened V by 7 bases and J by 1 base, and 13 bases separated the two germline ends. This CDR3 has 14 amino acids. CDR1 is SGHTA, CDR2 FQGNSA, per germline. CDR3 sequence reads: CASTTRGANTEAFF. For the CDR3, the DNA is TGTGCCAGCACGACGAGGGGGGCGAACACTGAAGCTTTCTTT.

This clonotype was seen many times. This chain uses TRBV7-2 with TRBJ1-3, with 7 bases aligning to TRBD1. The ends lost 5 bases at V and 2 bases at J; junction bases unmatched: 12. Germline-derived CDR1 and CDR2 are SGHTA and FQGNSA. The CDR3 spans 17 residues. CDR3 in amino acids: CASSPHGGQTPGNTIYF. CDR3 nucleotide sequence: TGTGCCAGCAGCCCTCATGGGGGACAGACCCCTGGAAACACCATATATTTT.

CDR3 sequence reads: CASSNSGLRPDQPQHF. The CDR3 DNA sequence: TGTGCCAGTAGTAATTCGGGCCTCAGACCGGATCAGCCCCAGCATTTT. The rearrangement joins TRBV19 to TRBJ1-5; D remains ambiguous. This CDR3 region has 16 residues. Per the germline V gene, CDR1 is LNHDA and CDR2 is SQIVND (reference sequence). V was pared by 4 bases and J by 5 bases, with 18 bases between. The variable domain in full, completed from reference TRBV19 and TRBJ1-5, reads DGGITQSPKYLFRKEGQNVTLSCEQNLNHDAMYWYRQDPGQGLRLIYYSQIVNDFQKGDIAEGYSVSREKKESFPLTVTSAQKNPTAFYLCASSNSGLRPDQPQHFGDGTRLSIL.

This clonotype was observed at least ten times. The chain is built from TRBV6-1 and TRBJ2-2, with 12 positions matching TRBD2. Unmatched junction bases numbered 3, after V lost 6 bases and J lost 4 bases. This CDR3 is 15 amino acids long. CDR1 and CDR2 (germline): MNHNS, SASEGT. The chain's CDR3 is CASSPGLAGTGELFF. The CDR3 DNA reads TGTGCCAGCAGCCCGGGACTAGCGGGCACCGGGGAGCTGTTTTTT.

This clonotype was observed many times. The gene calls are TRBV7-2 and TRBJ1-2, with 7 bases fitting TRBD1. Losses at the gene ends were 2 bases for V and 6 bases for J; bases not matched to a gene: 9. CDR1 SGHTA and CDR2 FQGNSA come from the germline V gene. CDR3 length equals 15 residues. CDR3 in DNA: TGTGCCAGCAGCTTAATTGGCCGACAGGGCCATGGCTACACCTTC. Protein: CASSLIGRQGHGYTF.

This chain joins TRBV19 and TRBJ1-6, with a tentative D call TRBD1 (6 bases). CDR1 and CDR2 from the germline V gene are LNHDA and SQIVND (reference sequence). The V and J ends lost 6 bases and 14 bases respectively, with 17 bases between them. CDR3 length equals 13 residues. In DNA, the CDR3 is TGTGCCAGTAGCGGGACGGGTGCAGGGGCCCTCCACTTT. Its translation: CASSGTGAGALHF.

This rearrangement joins TRBV14 to TRBJ2-3; no clear D. There are 12 residues in the CDR3. CDR1 is SGHDN, CDR2 FVKESK, per germline. V lost 1 base and J 7 bases, leaving 6 bases between the germline ends. CDR3 residues: CASSQGIHTQYF. The CDR3 DNA sequence: TGTGCCAGCAGCCAAGGAATCCATACGCAGTATTTT.

This clonotype was counted many times. This chain links TRBV5-1 with TRBJ2-7; D may be TRBD1 or TRBD2 (6 bases each). The V and J ends lost 0 bases and 2 bases respectively, with 12 bases between them. The length of the CDR3 is 15 residues. Germline loops: CDR1 SGHRS, CDR2 YFSETQ. CDR3 nucleotide sequence: TGCGCCAGCAGCTTGGTCCGGGGGCATACCTACGAGCAGTACTTC. Its translation: CASSLVRGHTYEQYF.

This clonotype was seen a handful of times. V usage is TRBV4-3 and J usage is TRBJ2-2; TRBD2 matches at 7 bases. Germline lookup yields CDR1 LGHNA and CDR2 YSLEER. The CDR3 sequence is 16 residues long. V lost 6 bases and J lost 0; bases outside the gene matches: 7. The CDR3 DNA reads as TGCGCCAGCAGTCCTGGGGCGGGGGCGAACACCGGGGAGCTGTTTTTT. Protein product: CASSPGAGANTGELFF.

V is TRBV10-3 and J is TRBJ1-2; 7 bases match TRBD1. This CDR3 is 14 amino acids long. CDR1 and CDR2 from the germline V gene are ENHRY and SYGVKD. J gave up 5 bases and V 6 bases, and 9 bases lay outside the gene matches. The CDR3 spells CAIRQGTNDYGYTF. CDR3 coding DNA: TGTGCCATCAGACAGGGGACCAACGATTATGGCTACACCTTC.

The J gene is TRBJ2-1, the V gene TRBV7-9, with unresolved D. This CDR3 has 14 amino acids. V lost 5 bases, J lost 3 bases, and 11 bases lay in between. Germline loops: CDR1 SEHNR, CDR2 FQNEAQ (reference sequence). In DNA, the CDR3 is TGTGCCAGCAGCGCGACTCCACTCTACAATGAGCAGTTCTTC. This encodes CASSATPLYNEQFF.

This clonotype was seen more than once but under ten times. V usage is TRBV11-2 and J usage is TRBJ1-2; D unresolved. The V and J ends lost 2 bases and 3 bases respectively, with 7 bases between them. The CDR3 has 13 amino acids. Germline CDR1 SGHAT, CDR2 FQNNGV. The CDR3: CASSLTPDYGYTF. DNA of the CDR3: TGTGCCAGCAGCTTAACTCCTGACTATGGCTACACCTTC.

This clonotype was picked up many times. The chain combines TRBV7-2 with TRBJ1-1; the D is unclear. Between the trimmed V and J ends, which lost 2 bases and 4 bases, there was a span of 8 bases. CDR3 length: 13 amino acids. Germline CDR1 is SGHTA and CDR2 is FQGNSA. In DNA form, the CDR3 reads TGTGCCAGCAGCTTAAGACCCGTCACTGAAGCTTTCTTT. Translating gives CASSLRPVTEAFF. Full variable domain (remainder filled in from reference TRBV7-2 and TRBJ1-1): GAGVSQSPSNKVTEKGKDVELRCDPISGHTALYWYRQSLGQGLEFLIYFQGNSAPDKSGLPSDRFSAERTGGSVSTLTIQRTQQEDSAVYLCASSLRPVTEAFFGQGTRLTVV.